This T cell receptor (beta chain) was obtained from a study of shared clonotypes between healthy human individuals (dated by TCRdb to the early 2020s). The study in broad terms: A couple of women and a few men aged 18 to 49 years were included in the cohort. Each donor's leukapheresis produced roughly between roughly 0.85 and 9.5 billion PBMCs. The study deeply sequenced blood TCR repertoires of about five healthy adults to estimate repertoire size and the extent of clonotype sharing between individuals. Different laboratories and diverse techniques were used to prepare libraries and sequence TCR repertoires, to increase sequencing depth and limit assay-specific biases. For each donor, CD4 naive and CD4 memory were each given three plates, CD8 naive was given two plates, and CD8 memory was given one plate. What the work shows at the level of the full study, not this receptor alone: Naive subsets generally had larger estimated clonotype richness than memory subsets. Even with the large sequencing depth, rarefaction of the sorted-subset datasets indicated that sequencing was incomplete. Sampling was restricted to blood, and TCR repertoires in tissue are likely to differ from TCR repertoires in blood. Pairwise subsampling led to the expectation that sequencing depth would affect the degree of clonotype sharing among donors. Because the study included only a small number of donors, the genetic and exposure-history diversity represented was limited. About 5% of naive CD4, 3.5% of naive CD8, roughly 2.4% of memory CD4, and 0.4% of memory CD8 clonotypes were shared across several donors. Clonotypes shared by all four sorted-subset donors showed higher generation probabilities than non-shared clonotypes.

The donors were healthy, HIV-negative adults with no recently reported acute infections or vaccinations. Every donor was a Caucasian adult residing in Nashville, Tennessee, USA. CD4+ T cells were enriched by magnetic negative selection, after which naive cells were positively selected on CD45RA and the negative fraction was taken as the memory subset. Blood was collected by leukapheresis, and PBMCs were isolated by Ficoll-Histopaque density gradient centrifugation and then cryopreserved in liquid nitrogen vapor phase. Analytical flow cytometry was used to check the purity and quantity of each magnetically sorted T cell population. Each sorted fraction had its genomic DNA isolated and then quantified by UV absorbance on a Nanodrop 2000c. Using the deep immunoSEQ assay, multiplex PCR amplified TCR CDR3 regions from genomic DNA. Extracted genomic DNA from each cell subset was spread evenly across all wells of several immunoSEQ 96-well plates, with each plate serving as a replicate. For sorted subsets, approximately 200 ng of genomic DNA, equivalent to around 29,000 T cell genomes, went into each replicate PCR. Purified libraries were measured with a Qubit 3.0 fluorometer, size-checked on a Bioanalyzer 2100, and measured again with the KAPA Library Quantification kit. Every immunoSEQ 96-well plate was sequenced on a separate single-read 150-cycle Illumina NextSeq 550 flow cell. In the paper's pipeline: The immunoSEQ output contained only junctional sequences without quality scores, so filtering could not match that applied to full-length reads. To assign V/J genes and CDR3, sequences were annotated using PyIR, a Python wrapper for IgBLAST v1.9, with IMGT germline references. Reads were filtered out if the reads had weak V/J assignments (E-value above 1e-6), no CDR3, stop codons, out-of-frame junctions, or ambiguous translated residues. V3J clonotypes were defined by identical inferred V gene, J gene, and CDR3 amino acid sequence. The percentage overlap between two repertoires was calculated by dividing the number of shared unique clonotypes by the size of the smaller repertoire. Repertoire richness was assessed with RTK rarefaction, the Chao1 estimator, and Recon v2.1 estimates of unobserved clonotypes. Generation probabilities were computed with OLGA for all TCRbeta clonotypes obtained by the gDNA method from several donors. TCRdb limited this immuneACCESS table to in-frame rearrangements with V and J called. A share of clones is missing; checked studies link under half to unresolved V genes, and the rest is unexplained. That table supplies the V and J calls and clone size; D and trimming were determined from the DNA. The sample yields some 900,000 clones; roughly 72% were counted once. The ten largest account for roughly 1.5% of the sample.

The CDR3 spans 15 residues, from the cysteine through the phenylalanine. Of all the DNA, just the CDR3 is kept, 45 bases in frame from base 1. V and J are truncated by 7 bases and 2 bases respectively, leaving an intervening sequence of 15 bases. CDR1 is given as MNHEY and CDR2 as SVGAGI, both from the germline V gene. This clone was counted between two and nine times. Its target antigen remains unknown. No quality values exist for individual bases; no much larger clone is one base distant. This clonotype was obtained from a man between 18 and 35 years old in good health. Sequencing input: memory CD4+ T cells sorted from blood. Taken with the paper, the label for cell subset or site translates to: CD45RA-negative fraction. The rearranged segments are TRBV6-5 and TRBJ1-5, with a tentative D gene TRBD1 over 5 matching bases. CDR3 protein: CASKEDIRGNQPQHF. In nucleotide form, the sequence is TGTGCCAGCAAAGAGGACATAAGGGGCAATCAGCCCCAGCATTTT.